The entry below gives a single T cell receptor beta chain sequence along with its context. The data were produced by immunoSEQ multiplex PCR, yet TCRdb's version contains in-frame clones alone and is incomplete. The sample shows nearly 85,000 clones, around four fifths of them seen only once. Germline CDR1 KGHSH, CDR2 LQKENI. The CDR3 runs 14 residues. V lost 1 base and J 1 base, leaving 7 bases between the germline ends. The data stem from a study of OX40 agonist ivuxolimab in advanced cancers. This chain uses TRBV18 with TRBJ2-5, with a weak D call TRBD1 (5 bases). This sequence originates from an adult with an advanced solid tumor such as melanoma, head and neck, liver or kidney cancer. Sequencing used CD4+ or CD8+ T cells sorted from blood, obtained in a trial of the OX40 agonist ivuxolimab. CDR3 in amino acids: CASSPRRAQETQYF. The CDR3, as DNA: TGTGCCAGCTCACCACGCAGGGCCCAAGAGACCCAGTACTTC.